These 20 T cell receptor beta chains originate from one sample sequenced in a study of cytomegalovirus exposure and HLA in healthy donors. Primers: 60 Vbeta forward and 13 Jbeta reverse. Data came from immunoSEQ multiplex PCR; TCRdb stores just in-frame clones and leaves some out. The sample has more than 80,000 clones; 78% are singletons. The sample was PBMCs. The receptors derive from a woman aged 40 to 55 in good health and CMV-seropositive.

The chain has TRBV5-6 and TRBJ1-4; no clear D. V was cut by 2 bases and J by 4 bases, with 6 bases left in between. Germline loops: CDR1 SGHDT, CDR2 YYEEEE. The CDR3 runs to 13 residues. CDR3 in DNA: TGTGCCAGCAGCTTCTCGGTTAATGAAAAACTGTTTTTT. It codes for CASSFSVNEKLFF. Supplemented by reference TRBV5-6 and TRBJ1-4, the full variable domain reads DAGVTQSPTHLIKTRGQQVTLRCSPKSGHDTVSWYQQALGQGPQFIFQYYEEEERQRGNFPDRFSGHQFPNYSSELNVNALLLGDSALYLCASSFSVNEKLFFGSGTQLSVL.

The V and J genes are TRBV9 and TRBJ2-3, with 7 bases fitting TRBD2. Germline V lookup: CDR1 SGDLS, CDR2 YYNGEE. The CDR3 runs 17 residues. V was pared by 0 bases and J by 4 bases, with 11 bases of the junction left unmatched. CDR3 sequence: CASSVEGGVLASDTQYF. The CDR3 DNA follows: TGTGCCAGCAGCGTAGAGGGCGGGGTACTAGCGTCAGATACGCAGTATTTT.

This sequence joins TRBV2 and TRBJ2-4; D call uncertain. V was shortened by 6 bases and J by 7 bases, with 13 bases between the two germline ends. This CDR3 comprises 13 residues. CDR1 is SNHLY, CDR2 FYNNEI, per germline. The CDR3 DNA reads TGTGCCAGCAGAAACCCGCCGGGTAACATTCAGTACTTC. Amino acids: CASRNPPGNIQYF.

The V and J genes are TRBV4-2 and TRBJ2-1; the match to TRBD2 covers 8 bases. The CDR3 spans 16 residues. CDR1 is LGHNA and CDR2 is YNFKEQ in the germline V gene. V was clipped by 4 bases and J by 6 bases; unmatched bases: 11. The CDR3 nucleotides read TGTGCCAGCAGCCTCGCTACTAGCGGAGTAGTCAATGAGCAGTTCTTC. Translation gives CASSLATSGVVNEQFF.

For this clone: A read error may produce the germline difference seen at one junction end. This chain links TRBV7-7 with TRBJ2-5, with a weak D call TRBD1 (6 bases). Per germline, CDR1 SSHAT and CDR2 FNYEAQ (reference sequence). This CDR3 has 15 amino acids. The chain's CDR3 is CASSPISGQQETQYF. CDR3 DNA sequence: TGTGCTAGCAGCCCCATTTCGGGACAACAAGAGACCCAGTACTTC.

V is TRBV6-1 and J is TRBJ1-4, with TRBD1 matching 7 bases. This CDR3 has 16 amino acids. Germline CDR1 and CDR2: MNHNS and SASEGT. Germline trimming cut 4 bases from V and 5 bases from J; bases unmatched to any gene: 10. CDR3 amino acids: CASSVRPGQTNEKLFF. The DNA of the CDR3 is TGTGCCAGCAGTGTACGACCGGGACAGACAAATGAAAAACTGTTTTTT.

The DNA for the CDR3 is TGTGCCAGCAGCGTAGTAGGGACTCTAATCAATGAGCAGTTCTTC. Translation: CASSVVGTLINEQFF. V usage is TRBV9 and J usage is TRBJ2-1; a possible D gene is TRBD2 (6 bases). The V and J ends lost 0 bases and 6 bases respectively, with 13 bases between them. Germline CDR1 and CDR2: SGDLS and YYNGEE. This CDR3 comprises 15 residues.

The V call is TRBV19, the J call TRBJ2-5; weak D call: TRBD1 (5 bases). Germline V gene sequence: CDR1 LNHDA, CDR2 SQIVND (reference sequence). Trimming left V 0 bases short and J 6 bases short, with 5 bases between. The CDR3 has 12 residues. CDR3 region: CASSIEGQTQYF. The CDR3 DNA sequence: TGTGCCAGTAGTATAGAGGGGCAGACCCAGTACTTC.

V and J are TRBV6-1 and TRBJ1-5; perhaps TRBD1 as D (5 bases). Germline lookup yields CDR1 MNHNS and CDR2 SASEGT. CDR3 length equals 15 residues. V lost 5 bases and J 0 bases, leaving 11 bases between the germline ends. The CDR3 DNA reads TGTGCCAGCAGTCCCGCGGGACTTAGCAATCAGCCCCAGCATTTT. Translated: CASSPAGLSNQPQHF.

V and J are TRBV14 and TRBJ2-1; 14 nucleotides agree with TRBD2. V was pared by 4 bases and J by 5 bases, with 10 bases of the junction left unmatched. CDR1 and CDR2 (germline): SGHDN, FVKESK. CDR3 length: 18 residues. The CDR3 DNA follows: TGTGCCAGCAGCCCGGGACTAGCGGGAGTCCCACTACACAATGAGCAGTTCTTC. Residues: CASSPGLAGVPLHNEQFF.

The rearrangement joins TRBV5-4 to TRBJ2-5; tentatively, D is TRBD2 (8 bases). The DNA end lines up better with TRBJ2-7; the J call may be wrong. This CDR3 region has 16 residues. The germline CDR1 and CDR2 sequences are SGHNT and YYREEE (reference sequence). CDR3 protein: CASSGRQGLGDYEQYF. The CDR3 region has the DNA TGTGCCAGCAGCGGGCGACAGGGACTAGGGGACTACGAGCAGTACTTC.

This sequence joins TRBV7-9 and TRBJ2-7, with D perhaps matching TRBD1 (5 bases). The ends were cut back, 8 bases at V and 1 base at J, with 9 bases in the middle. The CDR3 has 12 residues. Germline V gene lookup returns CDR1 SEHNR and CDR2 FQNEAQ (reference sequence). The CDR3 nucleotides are TGTGCCAGCGCAGGGAATTCCTACGAGCAGTACTTC. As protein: CASAGNSYEQYF.

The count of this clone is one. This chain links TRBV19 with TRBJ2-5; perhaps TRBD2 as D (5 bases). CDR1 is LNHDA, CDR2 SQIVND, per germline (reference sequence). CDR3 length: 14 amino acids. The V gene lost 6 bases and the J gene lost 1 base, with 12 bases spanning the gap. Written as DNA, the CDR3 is TGTGCCAGTAGAACCGACTACCGCCAAGAGACCCAGTACTTC. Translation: CASRTDYRQETQYF.

CDR3 region: CASSLLGNEQFF. The DNA for the CDR3 is TGTGCCAGCAGTTTACTAGGCAATGAGCAGTTCTTC. J is TRBJ2-1 and V is TRBV27; D gene unclear. The CDR3 loop spans 12 amino acids. Germline V gene sequence: CDR1 MNHEY, CDR2 SMNVEV (reference sequence). Deletions cut 2 bases from V and 6 bases from J, with 5 bases between.

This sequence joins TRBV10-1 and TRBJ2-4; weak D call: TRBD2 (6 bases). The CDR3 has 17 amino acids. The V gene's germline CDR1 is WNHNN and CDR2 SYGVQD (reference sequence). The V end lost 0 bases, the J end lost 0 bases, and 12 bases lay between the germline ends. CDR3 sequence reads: CASSESTGRIAKNIQYF. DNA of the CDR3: TGCGCCAGCAGTGAGTCGACGGGGAGGATAGCCAAAAACATTCAGTACTTC.

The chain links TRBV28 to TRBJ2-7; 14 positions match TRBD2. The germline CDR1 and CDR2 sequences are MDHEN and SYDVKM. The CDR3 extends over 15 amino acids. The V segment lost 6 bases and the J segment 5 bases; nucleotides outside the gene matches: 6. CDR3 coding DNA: TGTGCCAGCAGCCGCGGACTAGCGGGAGGAGACGAGCAGTACTTC. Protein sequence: CASSRGLAGGDEQYF.

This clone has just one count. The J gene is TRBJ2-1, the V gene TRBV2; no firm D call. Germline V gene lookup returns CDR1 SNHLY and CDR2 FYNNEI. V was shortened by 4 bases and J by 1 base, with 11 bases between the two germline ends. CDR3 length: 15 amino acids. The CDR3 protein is CASSVSRWSYNEQFF. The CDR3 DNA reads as TGTGCCAGCAGTGTCTCGAGGTGGTCCTACAATGAGCAGTTCTTC.

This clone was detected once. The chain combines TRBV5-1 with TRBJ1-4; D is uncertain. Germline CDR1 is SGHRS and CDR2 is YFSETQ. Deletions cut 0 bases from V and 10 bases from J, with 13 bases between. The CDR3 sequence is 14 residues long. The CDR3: CASSLAPGSGKLFF. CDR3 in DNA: TGCGCCAGCAGCTTGGCTCCTGGGTCAGGAAAACTGTTTTTT.

CDR3 in amino acids: CASSQFGLAGSNDEQFF. The CDR3 DNA reads as TGTGCCAGCAGCCAATTCGGACTAGCGGGAAGTAACGATGAGCAGTTCTTC. The chain recombines TRBV11-2 with TRBJ2-1; 12 bases match TRBD2. Germline V gene sequence: CDR1 SGHAT, CDR2 FQNNGV. The length of the CDR3 is 17 residues. V trimming: 5 bases; J trimming: 8 bases; junction bases outside the gene matches: 13.

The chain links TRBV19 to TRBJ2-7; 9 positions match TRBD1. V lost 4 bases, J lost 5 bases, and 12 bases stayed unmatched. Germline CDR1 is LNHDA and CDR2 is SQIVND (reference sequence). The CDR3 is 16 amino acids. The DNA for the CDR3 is TGTGCCAGTAGTACCACGGCGGACAGGGGTTACCACGAGCAGTACTTC. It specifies CASSTTADRGYHEQYF.